This TCR beta chain was obtained from a study of blood T cell repertoires in COVID-19. Overall study context: Italy, Spain and the United States were the sources of the convalescent and acute COVID-19 samples.

The germline CDR1 and CDR2 sequences are SGHRS and YFSETQ. The CDR3 extends over 14 amino acids. The V end was cut by 4 bases, the J end by 5 bases, with 10 bases between. How the authors handled the data: Using reference gene primer amplification, nucleated cell counts were estimated. Generated by immunoSEQ multiplex PCR, the TCRdb table keeps only in-frame clones and is missing some. V and J calls plus clone size are reproduced from that table; the DNA served to infer D and trimming. The table has some 330,000 clones, under 85% seen once. Clinical history as reported by participants underpinned cohort assignment.

This sequence was found in a woman aged 45-59 years who had recovered from COVID-19. The chain is built from TRBV5-1 and TRBJ1-6; the D gene is possibly TRBD1 (5 bases). The sequencing sample was made of PBMCs or T cells enriched from blood (not recorded which). CDR3 residues: CASSLGGNNSPLHF. For the CDR3, the DNA is TGCGCCAGCAGCCTCGGGGGAAATAATTCACCCCTCCACTTT. The variable domain in full, with the rest retrieved from reference TRBV5-1 and TRBJ1-6, is KAGVTQTPRYLIKTRGQQVTLSCSPISGHRSVSWYQQTPGQGLQFLFEYFSETQRNKGNFPGRFSGRQFSNSRSEMNVSTLELGDSALYLCASSLGGNNSPLHFGNGTRLTVT.